A selection of T cell receptor beta chains follows, all from one sample in a study of graft-versus-host responses after intestinal transplantation. These TCRs' antigens remain unknown. The protocol was immunoSEQ multiplex PCR, while the TCRdb copy is restricted to in-frame clones and leaves out a portion. The sample shows over 70,000 clones, under 85% of them seen only once. Sequenced here: unstimulated CD8+ T cells sorted from spleen or lymph node cells, sampled before intestinal transplant. The receptors derive from a human donor who received an intestinal transplant. The conserved cysteine and the conserved F or W are not part of the CDR3 here. D genes are given only for firm matches.

V gene,J gene,D gene,CDR3 protein
TRBV21-1,TRBJ1-1,NA,ASSKGTGWGMNTEAF
TRBV9,TRBJ1-3,TRBD1,ASSPGTGLAGNTIY
TRBV2,TRBJ2-1,NA,ASTGQGRGLMDEQF
TRBV7-9,TRBJ1-4,NA,ASSLLETNEKLF
TRBV12-5,TRBJ1-4,NA,ASGLNVGTRNEKLF
TRBV11-3,TRBJ2-7,NA,ASSLGSGAYEQY
TRBV11-2,TRBJ1-1,NA,ASSSTGKGADTEAF
TRBV2,TRBJ1-2,TRBD1,ASTVSRGPFPYGYT
TRBV7-9,TRBJ2-3,TRBD2,ASSFSGSTDTQY
TRBV6-6,TRBJ2-7,NA,ASRRTPGSYEQY
TRBV9,TRBJ2-5,NA,ASSPWGRETQY
TRBV13,TRBJ2-5,TRBD2,ASSLGGLAGFQETQY
TRBV19,TRBJ2-7,TRBD2,ASSIAETSGSEQY
TRBV2,TRBJ1-1,NA,ASPTLKGAF
TRBV30,TRBJ2-7,NA,AWSPPGTIGEQY
TRBV5-1,TRBJ2-5,TRBD2,ASSLSSGLQETQY
TRBV11-2,TRBJ2-7,NA,ASSPPRSYEQY
TRBV5-6,TRBJ1-1,NA,ASSEQVGAGTEAF
TRBV27,TRBJ2-6,NA,ASSSPLGGGANVLT
TRBV5-6,TRBJ1-2,NA,ASSSPLTGPNYGYT
TRBV6-5,TRBJ1-2,NA,ASSYSEQEYGYT
TRBV7-9,TRBJ1-1,TRBD1,ASSLDRESEAF
TRBV5-1,TRBJ2-5,NA,ASSLLQIQETQY
TRBV5-1,TRBJ2-5,NA,ASSLNSQETQY
TRBV5-6,TRBJ1-1,TRBD1,ASSPQGAEAF
TRBV28,TRBJ2-2,NA,ASSLAANTGELF
TRBV6-1,TRBJ1-3,NA,ASSGDRGVSGNTIY
TRBV29-1,TRBJ2-2,TRBD2,SVEGAGVTGELF
TRBV5-4,TRBJ2-5,NA,ASSSRSGGGETQY
TRBV5-1,TRBJ2-2,TRBD1,ASRFDRAGELF
TRBV28,TRBJ2-7,NA,ASSLCKDLQGRPSYEQY
TRBV6-6,TRBJ2-1,NA,ASSYRGGRVFFTF
TRBV4-1,TRBJ1-4,NA,ASSQVSNEKLF
TRBV4-1,TRBJ2-5,TRBD2,ASSQAHLAGGETQY
TRBV7-9,TRBJ1-1,TRBD1,ASSLVKTGAQNTEAF
TRBV6-6,TRBJ2-2,NA,ASSYQVSGNTGELF
TRBV29-1,TRBJ2-5,NA,SVEVRVATQY